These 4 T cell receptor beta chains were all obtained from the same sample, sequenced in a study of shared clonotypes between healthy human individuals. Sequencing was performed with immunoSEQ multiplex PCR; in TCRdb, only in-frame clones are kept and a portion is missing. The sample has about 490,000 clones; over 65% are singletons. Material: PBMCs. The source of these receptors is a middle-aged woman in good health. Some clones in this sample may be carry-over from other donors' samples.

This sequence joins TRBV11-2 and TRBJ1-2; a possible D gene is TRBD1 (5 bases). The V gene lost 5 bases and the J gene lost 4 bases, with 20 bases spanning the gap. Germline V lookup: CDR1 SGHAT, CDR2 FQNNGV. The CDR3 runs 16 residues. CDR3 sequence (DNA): TGTGCCAGCAGCCTTTACGTACAGGTTGCCCCCTATGGCTACACCTTC. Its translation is CASSLYVQVAPYGYTF. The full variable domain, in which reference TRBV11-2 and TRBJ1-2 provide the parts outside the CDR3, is EAGVAQSPRYKIIEKRQSVAFWCNPISGHATLYWYQQILGQGPKLLIQFQNNGVVDDSQLPKDRFSAERLKGVDSTLKIQPAKLEDSAVYLCASSLYVQVAPYGYTFGSGTRLTVV.

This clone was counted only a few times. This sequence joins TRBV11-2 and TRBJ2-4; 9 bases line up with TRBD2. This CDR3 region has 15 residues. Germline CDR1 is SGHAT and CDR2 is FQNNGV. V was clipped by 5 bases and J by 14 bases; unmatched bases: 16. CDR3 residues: CASSPIGGRDLPEYF. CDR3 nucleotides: TGTGCCAGCAGCCCGATTGGCGGGAGGGACCTGCCAGAGTACTTC.

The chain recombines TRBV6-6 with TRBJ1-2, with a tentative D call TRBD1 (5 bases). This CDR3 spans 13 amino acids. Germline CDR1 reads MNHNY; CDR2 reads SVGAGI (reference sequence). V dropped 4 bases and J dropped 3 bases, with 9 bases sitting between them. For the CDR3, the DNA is TGTGCCAGCAGTTCGGGGGGGGACTATGGCTACACCTTC. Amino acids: CASSSGGDYGYTF.

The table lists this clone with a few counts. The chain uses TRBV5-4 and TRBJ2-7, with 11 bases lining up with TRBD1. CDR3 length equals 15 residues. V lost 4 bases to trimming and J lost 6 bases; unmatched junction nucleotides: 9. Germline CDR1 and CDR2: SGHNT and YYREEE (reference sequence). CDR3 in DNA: TGTGCCAGCAGCAGAGGACAGGGGGCGTGGGGCGAGCAGTACTTC. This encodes CASSRGQGAWGEQYF.